These 4 T cell receptor beta chains were all obtained from the same sample, sequenced in a study of identifying expanded T cells in peripheral blood. Produced via immunoSEQ multiplex PCR; TCRdb's table is partial and in-frame only. The top ten clones hold roughly 7% of a sample with around 84,000 clones, 80% to 90% of them seen once. Sequencing used blood. All receptors derive from a person aged 18 to 75 in good health.

The rearrangement uses TRBV7-9 and TRBJ1-3, with no clear D. Trimming left V 5 bases short and J 0 bases short, with 5 bases between. The CDR3 has 13 amino acids. Germline V gene sequence: CDR1 SEHNR, CDR2 FQNEAQ (reference sequence). CDR3 sequence (DNA): TGTGCCAGCAGCCCTACCTCTGGAAACACCATATATTTT. Translating gives CASSPTSGNTIYF.

This chain links TRBV10-2 with TRBJ2-7, with D possibly called TRBD1 or TRBD2 (6 bases each). CDR1 WSHSY and CDR2 SAAADI come from the germline V gene. V dropped 6 bases and J dropped 6 bases, with 18 bases sitting between them. This CDR3 contains 14 residues. CDR3: CASRGYGGTGEQYF. CDR3 bases: TGCGCCAGCAGGGGCTACGGGGGCACGGGCGAGCAGTACTTC.

The chain carries TRBV7-7 and TRBJ1-4, with D possibly TRBD1 on 5 matching bases. Germline lookup yields CDR1 SSHAT and CDR2 FNYEAQ (reference sequence). The CDR3 length is 13 residues. The V end was cut by 2 bases, the J end by 7 bases, with 8 bases between. The CDR3 spells CASSLNTGEKLFF. The CDR3 DNA reads TGTGCCAGCAGCTTAAATACAGGTGAAAAACTGTTTTTT.

The chain joins TRBV19 to TRBJ2-3; D not resolved. The CDR3 length is 13 residues. Trimming took 4 bases from V and 1 from J, leaving 6 bases between them. Looked up from germline, CDR1 is LNHDA and CDR2 is SQIVND (reference sequence). The DNA of the CDR3 is TGTGCCAGTAGTAGGGATGGCACAGATACGCAGTATTTT. Its translation: CASSRDGTDTQYF.